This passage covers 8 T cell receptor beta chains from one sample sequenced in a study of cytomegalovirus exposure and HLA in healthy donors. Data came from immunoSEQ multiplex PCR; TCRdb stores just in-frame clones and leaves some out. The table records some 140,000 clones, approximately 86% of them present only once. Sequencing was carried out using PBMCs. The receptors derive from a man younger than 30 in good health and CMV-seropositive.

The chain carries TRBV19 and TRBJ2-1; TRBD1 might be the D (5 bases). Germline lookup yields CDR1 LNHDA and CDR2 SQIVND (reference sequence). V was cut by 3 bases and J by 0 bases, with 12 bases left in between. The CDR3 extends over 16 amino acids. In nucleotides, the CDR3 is TGTGCCAGTAGTATGTGGGGCAGGAGCTCCTACAATGAGCAGTTCTTC. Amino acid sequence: CASSMWGRSSYNEQFF.

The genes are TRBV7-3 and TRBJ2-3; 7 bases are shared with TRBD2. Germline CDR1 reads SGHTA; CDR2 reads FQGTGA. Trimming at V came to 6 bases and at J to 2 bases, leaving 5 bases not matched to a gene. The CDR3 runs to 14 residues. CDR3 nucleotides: TGTGCCAGCAGAGATCGGGGGGACACAGATACGCAGTATTTT. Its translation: CASRDRGDTDTQYF.

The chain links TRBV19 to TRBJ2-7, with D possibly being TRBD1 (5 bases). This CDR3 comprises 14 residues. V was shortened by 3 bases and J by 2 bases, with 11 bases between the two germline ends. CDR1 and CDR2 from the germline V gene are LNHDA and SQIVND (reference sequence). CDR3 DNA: TGTGCCAGTAGTATGGGTAGGGGAACCTACGAGCAGTACTTC. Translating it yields CASSMGRGTYEQYF. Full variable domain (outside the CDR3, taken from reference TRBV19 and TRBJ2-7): DGGITQSPKYLFRKEGQNVTLSCEQNLNHDAMYWYRQDPGQGLRLIYYSQIVNDFQKGDIAEGYSVSREKKESFPLTVTSAQKNPTAFYLCASSMGRGTYEQYFGPGTRLTVT.

The CDR3 region is CASSRETSGYEQFF. The CDR3 DNA follows: TGCGCCAGCAGCCGTGAGACTAGCGGGTATGAGCAGTTCTTC. V usage is TRBV5-1 and J usage is TRBJ2-1, with 10 bases matching TRBD2. With V trimmed by 4 bases and J by 8 bases, 6 bases remained unmatched. The germline CDR1 and CDR2 sequences are SGHRS and YFSETQ. The CDR3 has 14 amino acids.

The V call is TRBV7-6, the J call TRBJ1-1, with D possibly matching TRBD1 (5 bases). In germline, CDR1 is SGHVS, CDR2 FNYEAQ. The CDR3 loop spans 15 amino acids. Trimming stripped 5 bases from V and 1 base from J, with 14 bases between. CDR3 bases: TGTGCCAGCAGCATACTGCCTCAGGGGAACACTGAAGCTTTCTTT. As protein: CASSILPQGNTEAFF.

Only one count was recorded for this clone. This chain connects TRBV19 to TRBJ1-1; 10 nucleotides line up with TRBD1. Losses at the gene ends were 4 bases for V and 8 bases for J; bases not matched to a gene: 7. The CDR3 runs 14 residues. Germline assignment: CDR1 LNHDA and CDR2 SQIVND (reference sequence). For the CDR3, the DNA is TGTGCCAGTAGTAAGACAGGGGGCGCGGCCGAAGCTTTCTTT. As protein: CASSKTGGAAEAFF.

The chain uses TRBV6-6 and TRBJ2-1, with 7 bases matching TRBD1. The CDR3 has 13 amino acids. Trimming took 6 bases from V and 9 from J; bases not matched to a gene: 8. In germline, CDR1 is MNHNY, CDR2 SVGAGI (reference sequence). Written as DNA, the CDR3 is TGTGCCAGCAGACTTACAGGGGCTCCTGAGCAGTTCTTC. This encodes CASRLTGAPEQFF.

The CDR3, as DNA: TGTGCCTGGAGTATAAGGGTGGGAGGCGAGCAGTACTTC. Translation gives CAWSIRVGGEQYF. The chain has TRBV30 and TRBJ2-7; tentatively, D is TRBD2 (6 bases). CDR1 GTSNPN and CDR2 SVGIG come from the germline V gene (reference sequence). Deletions cut 2 bases from V and 6 bases from J, with 14 bases between. The CDR3 has 13 residues.